This T cell receptor (beta chain) was obtained from a study of neurological immune-mediated disorders. This clonotype was seen a few times. Its target is not known. Study results and caveats: For the multiple sclerosis repertoire cluster, an association with any clinical or MRI feature was absent. Among 34 multiple sclerosis patients, phylogenetic grouping put the repertoires of 18 into a single related-CDR3 cluster, a possible signature.

From 2 million PBMCs stored at -80 C, the unsorted libraries were generated. The ends were cut back, 5 bases at V and 1 base at J, with 12 bases in the middle. The CDR3 length is 15 residues. Germline CDR1 SGHRS, CDR2 YFSETQ. Every sequencing run produced over 160 million TCR-beta sequences, and the sequences from any one run covered 15-18 subjects. TCRdb reprocessed the 5' RACE reads via MiXCR and lists one record per CDR3 protein. The table records about 78,000 distinct CDR3 sequences, approximately 5% of them present only once. The sample was PBMCs. The V gene is TRBV5-1, the J gene TRBJ2-2; unclear D gene. This TCR was sampled from a woman aged 25 to 45 with multiple sclerosis. The CDR3 DNA is TGCGCCAGCAGTCCCCACGGCCAGAACACCGGGGAGCTGTTTTTT. This encodes CASSPHGQNTGELFF.